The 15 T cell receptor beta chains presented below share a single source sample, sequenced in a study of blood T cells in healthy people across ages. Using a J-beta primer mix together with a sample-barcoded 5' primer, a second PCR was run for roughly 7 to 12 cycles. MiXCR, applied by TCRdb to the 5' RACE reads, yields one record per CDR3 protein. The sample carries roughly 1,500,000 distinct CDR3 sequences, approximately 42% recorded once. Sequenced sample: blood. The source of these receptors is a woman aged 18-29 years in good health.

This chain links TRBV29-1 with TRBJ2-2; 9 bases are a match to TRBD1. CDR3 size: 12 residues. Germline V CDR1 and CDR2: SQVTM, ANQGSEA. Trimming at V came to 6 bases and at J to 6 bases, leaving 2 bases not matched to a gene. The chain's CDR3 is CSVTGGSGELFF. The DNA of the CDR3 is TGCAGCGTAACAGGGGGCTCCGGGGAGCTGTTTTTT.

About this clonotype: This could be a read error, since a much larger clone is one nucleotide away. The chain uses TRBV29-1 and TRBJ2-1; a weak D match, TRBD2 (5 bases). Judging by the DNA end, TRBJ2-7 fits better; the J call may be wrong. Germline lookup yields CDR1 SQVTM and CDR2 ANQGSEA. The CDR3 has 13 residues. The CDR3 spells CSVEGRFNNEQYF. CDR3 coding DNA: TGCAGCGTTGAAGGGAGGTTCAACAATGAGCAGTACTTC.

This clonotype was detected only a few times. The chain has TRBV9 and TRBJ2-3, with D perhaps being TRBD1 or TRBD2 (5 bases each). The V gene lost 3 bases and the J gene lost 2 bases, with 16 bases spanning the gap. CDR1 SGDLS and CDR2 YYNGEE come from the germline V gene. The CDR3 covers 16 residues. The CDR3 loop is CASSAEGRAVTDTQYF. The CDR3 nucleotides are TGTGCCAGCAGCGCCGAGGGGCGGGCTGTCACAGATACGCAGTATTTT. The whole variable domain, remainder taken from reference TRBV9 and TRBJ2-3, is DSGVTQTPKHLITATGQRVTLRCSPRSGDLSVYWYQQSLDQGLQFLIQYYNGEERAKGNILERFSAQQFPDLHSELNLSSLELGDSALYFCASSAEGRAVTDTQYFGPGTRLTVL.

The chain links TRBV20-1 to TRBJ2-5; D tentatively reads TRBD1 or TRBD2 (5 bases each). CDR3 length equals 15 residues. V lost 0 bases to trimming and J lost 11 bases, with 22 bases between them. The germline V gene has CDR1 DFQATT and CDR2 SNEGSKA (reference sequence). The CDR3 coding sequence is TGCAGTGCTAGAGAAGCGAGGGGTTCGTTGATTGAGCAGTACTTC. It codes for CSAREARGSLIEQYF.

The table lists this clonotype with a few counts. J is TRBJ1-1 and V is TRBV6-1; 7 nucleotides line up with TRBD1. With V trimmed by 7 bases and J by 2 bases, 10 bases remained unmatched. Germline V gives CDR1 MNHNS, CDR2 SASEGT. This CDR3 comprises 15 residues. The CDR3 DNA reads TGTGCCAGCACTAGCGGACAGGTCCCTAACACTGAAGCTTTCTTT. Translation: CASTSGQVPNTEAFF.

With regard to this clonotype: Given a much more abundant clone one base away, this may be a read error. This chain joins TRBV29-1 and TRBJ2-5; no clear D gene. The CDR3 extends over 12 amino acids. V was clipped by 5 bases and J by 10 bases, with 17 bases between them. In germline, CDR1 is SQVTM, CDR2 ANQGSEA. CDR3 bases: TGCAGCGTTCTTGGTGGGGTTCAGATCCAGTACTTC. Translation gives CSVLGGVQIQYF.

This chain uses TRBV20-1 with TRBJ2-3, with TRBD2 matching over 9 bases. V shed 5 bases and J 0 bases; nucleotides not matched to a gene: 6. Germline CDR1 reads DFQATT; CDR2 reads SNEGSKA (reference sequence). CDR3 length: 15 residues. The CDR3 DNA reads TGCAGTGCTCCGACTAGCGGTGCTAGCACAGATACGCAGTATTTT. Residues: CSAPTSGASTDTQYF.

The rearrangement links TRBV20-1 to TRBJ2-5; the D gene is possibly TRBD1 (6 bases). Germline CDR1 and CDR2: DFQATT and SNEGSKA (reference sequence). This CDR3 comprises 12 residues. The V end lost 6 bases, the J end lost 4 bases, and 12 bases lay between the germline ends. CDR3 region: CSAPEGVETQYF. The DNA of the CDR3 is TGCAGTGCCCCCGAGGGGGTAGAGACCCAGTACTTC.

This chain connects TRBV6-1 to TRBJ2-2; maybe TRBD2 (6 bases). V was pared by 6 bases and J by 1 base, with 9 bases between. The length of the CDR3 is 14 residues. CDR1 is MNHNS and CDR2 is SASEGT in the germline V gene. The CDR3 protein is CASRGSGNTGELFF. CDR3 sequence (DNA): TGTGCCAGCAGGGGTAGCGGGAACACCGGGGAGCTGTTTTTT.

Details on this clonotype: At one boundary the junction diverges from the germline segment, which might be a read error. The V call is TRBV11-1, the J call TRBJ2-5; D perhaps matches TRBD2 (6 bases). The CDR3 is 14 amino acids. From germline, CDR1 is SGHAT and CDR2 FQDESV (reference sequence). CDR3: CASSLADYQETRFF. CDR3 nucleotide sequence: TGTGCCAGCAGCTTAGCGGACTACCAAGAGACCCGGTTCTTC.

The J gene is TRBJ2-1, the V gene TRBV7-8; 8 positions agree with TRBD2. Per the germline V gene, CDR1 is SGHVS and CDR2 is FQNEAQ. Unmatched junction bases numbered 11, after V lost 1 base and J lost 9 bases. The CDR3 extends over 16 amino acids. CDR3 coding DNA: TGTGCCAGCAGCTTAGAACTCGGGACTAGAGGGTTTGAGCAGTTCTTC. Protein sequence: CASSLELGTRGFEQFF.

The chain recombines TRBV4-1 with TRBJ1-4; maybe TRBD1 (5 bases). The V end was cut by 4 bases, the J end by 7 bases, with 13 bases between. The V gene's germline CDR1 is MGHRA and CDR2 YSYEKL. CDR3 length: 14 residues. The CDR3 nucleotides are TGCGCCAGCAGCCCATGGGGAGACAGTGAAAAACTGTTTTTT. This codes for CASSPWGDSEKLFF.

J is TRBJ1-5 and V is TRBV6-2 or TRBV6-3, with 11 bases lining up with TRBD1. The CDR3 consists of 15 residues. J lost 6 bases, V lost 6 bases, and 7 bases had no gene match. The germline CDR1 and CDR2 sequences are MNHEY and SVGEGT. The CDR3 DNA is TGTGCCAGCAGGGACGGACAGGGGGCCGGTCAGCCCCAGCATTTT. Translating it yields CASRDGQGAGQPQHF.

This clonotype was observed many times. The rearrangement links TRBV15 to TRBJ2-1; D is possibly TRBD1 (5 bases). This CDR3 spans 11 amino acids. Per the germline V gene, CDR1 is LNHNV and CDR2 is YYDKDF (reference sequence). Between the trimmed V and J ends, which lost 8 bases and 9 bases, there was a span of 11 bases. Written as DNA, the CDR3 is TGTGCCACCCAGGGCAGTGGTGAGCAGTTCTTC. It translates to CATQGSGEQFF.

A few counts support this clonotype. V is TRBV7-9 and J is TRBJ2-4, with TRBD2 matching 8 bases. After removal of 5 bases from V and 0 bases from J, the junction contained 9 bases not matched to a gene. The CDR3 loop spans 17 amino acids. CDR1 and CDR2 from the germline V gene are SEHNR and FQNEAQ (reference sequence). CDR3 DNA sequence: TGTGCCAGCAGCGATGCCGGCGGGGGGCTAGCCAAAAACATTCAGTACTTC. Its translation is CASSDAGGGLAKNIQYF.